The 23 T cell receptor beta chains reported below all come from one sample, sequenced in a study of blood T cells in healthy people across ages. The use of a sample-barcoded 5' primer and a J-beta primer mix characterized a second PCR of about 7 to 12 cycles. MiXCR was run by TCRdb on the 5' RACE reads, yielding one entry per CDR3 protein. This table has approximately 700,000 distinct CDR3 sequences, approximately 31% appearing once. The sample taken for sequencing was blood. The source of these receptors is a woman of 80 years or more in good health.

The chain is built from TRBV27 and TRBJ2-1; TRBD2 agrees at 8 bases. The CDR3 contains 15 residues. The junction had 14 bases not matched to a gene; V was cut back by 8 bases and J by 8 bases. In germline, CDR1 is MNHEY, CDR2 SMNVEV (reference sequence). In DNA, the CDR3 is TGTGCCAGCCGTTGGGGGCGGGGGGCGCTGGATGAGCAGTTCTTC. Protein: CASRWGRGALDEQFF.

The rearrangement joins TRBV7-9 to TRBJ2-7, with D perhaps matching TRBD2 (7 bases). V lost 1 base to trimming and J lost 5 bases, with 18 bases between them. Germline CDR1 and CDR2: SEHNR and FQNEAQ (reference sequence). The CDR3 is 16 amino acids. Here the CDR3 DNA reads TGTGCCAGCAGCTTAGATATGGCGGGGGCTTGGGACGAGCAGTACTTC. Translation: CASSLDMAGAWDEQYF.

This clonotype was found many times. The rearrangement links TRBV10-3 to TRBJ2-2; TRBD1 is a possible D gene (5 bases). CDR3 size: 16 residues. CDR1 ENHRY and CDR2 SYGVKD come from the germline V gene. V lost 10 bases, J lost 4 bases, and 22 bases lay in between. CDR3 loop: CASETRDPRPTGELFF. CDR3 nucleotides: TGTGCCAGCGAAACCAGGGATCCGCGGCCCACCGGGGAGCTGTTTTTT.

Written as DNA, the CDR3 is TGCAGTGCTGTGGACAGCCCCTCGTATAGCAATCAGCCCCAGCATTTT. Amino acid sequence: CSAVDSPSYSNQPQHF. V is TRBV20-1 and J is TRBJ1-5, with a weak D call TRBD1 (6 bases). The CDR3 length is 16 residues. Germline V gene data show CDR1 as DFQATT and CDR2 as SNEGSKA (reference sequence). V gave up 5 bases and J gave up 0 bases, with 17 bases separating them.

Ten or more counts support this clonotype. In nucleotides, the CDR3 is TGTGCCACCAGTTGGGCGGGGGGGCCGGACAATGAGCAGTTCTTC. Protein: CATSWAGGPDNEQFF. V and J are TRBV24-1 and TRBJ2-1; TRBD2 matches at 9 bases. Losses at the gene ends were 6 bases for V and 5 bases for J; bases not matched to a gene: 7. This CDR3 contains 15 residues. The V gene's germline CDR1 is KGHDR and CDR2 SFDVKD.

This clonotype was detected ten times or more. The rearrangement uses TRBV12-3 or TRBV12-4 and TRBJ2-2, with a weak D call TRBD1 (6 bases). CDR3 length equals 14 residues. V dropped 6 bases and J dropped 2 bases, with 10 bases sitting between them. In nucleotides, the CDR3 is TGTGCCAGCAGACCGGGACAAAACACCGGGGAGCTGTTTTTT. This codes for CASRPGQNTGELFF.

At least ten counts were recorded for this clonotype. The chain combines TRBV5-1 with TRBJ2-6, with D possibly being TRBD1 (6 bases). The V end was cut by 3 bases, the J end by 0 bases, with 13 bases between. This CDR3 spans 17 amino acids. Germline assignment: CDR1 SGHRS and CDR2 YFSETQ. CDR3 sequence (DNA): TGCGCCAGCAGCTGGCGGCAGGGGAGCTCTGGGGCCAACGTCCTGACTTTC. It specifies CASSWRQGSSGANVLTF.

V and J are TRBV29-1 and TRBJ1-5; no reliable D call. V was trimmed by 7 bases and J by 0 bases, leaving 13 bases between them. The CDR3 consists of 14 residues. Germline CDR1 reads SQVTM; CDR2 reads ANQGSEA. CDR3 in DNA: TGCAGCGCCCTAGACGGAAATAGCAATCAGCCCCAGCATTTT. Protein: CSALDGNSNQPQHF.

This clonotype came up many times. This chain joins TRBV7-6 and TRBJ2-1; D might be TRBD2 (7 bases). There are 15 residues in the CDR3. Germline CDR1 and CDR2: SGHVS and FNYEAQ. The V gene lost 5 bases and the J gene lost 5 bases, with 16 bases spanning the gap. The DNA for the CDR3 is TGTGCCAGCAGCCCCGATAAGGGGGGGCACAATGAGCAGTTCTTC. Translated: CASSPDKGGHNEQFF.

The rearrangement links TRBV5-5 to TRBJ1-3; D unresolved. This CDR3 contains 13 residues. Germline V CDR1 and CDR2: SGHKS, YYEKEE (reference sequence). V lost 4 bases to trimming and J lost 2 bases, with 7 bases between them. The CDR3 DNA is TGTGCCAGCAGCCTTGAGCCTGGAAACACCATATATTTT. Translated, it gives CASSLEPGNTIYF. Filled out from reference TRBV5-5 and TRBJ1-3, the complete variable domain reads DAGVTQSPTHLIKTRGQQVTLRCSPISGHKSVSWYQQVLGQGPQFIFQYYEKEERGRGNFPDRFSARQFPNYSSELNVNALLLGDSALYLCASSLEPGNTIYFGEGSWLTVV.

This clonotype appeared once. The chain combines TRBV20-1 with TRBJ1-2; 8 positions match TRBD1. The CDR3 has 15 residues. Per the germline V gene, CDR1 is DFQATT and CDR2 is SNEGSKA (reference sequence). With 4 bases clipped from V and 0 bases from J, the junction kept 7 bases outside the gene matches. The CDR3 nucleotides are TGCAGTGCTATCGACAGGGGAAGAACTAACTATGGCTACACCTTC. Its translation: CSAIDRGRTNYGYTF.

This chain links TRBV12-3 or TRBV12-4 with TRBJ1-1; 12 bases agree with TRBD1. The CDR3 runs 15 residues. J gave up 3 bases and V 8 bases, and 7 bases lay outside the gene matches. CDR3 region: CASGTGTGGYTEAFF. The CDR3 DNA reads TGTGCCAGCGGTACCGGGACAGGGGGCTACACTGAAGCTTTCTTT.

This clonotype was found a few times. The rearrangement links TRBV18 to TRBJ1-1; 12 bases agree with TRBD1. This CDR3 comprises 17 residues. The germline V gene encodes CDR1 KGHSH and CDR2 LQKENI. V lost 2 bases, J lost 4 bases, and 8 bases stayed unmatched. Written as DNA, the CDR3 is TGTGCCAGCTCACCATCCCGGGACAGGGGGCTAGCCACTGAAGCTTTCTTT. Amino acids: CASSPSRDRGLATEAFF.

The V gene is TRBV7-2, the J gene TRBJ2-7; TRBD2 is a possible D gene (6 bases). The germline CDR1 and CDR2 sequences are SGHTA and FQGNSA. V lost 4 bases, J lost 6 bases, and 16 bases lay in between. This CDR3 has 14 residues. This CDR3 reads CASSSSTRHTEQYF. The CDR3 DNA sequence: TGTGCCAGCAGCTCCTCGACTAGGCATACCGAGCAGTACTTC.

The genes are TRBV10-3 and TRBJ1-2, with 9 bases fitting TRBD1. Germline CDR1 and CDR2: ENHRY and SYGVKD. The CDR3 is 16 residues long. The V segment lost 0 bases and the J segment 4 bases; nucleotides outside the gene matches: 6. The CDR3 nucleotides read TGTGCCATCAGTGAGTCCCAGGACAGGGGCTTCTATGGCTACACCTTC. Protein: CAISESQDRGFYGYTF.

This clonotype appeared many times. The V and J genes are TRBV20-1 and TRBJ2-7; D perhaps matches TRBD1 (8 bases). The DNA end is more similar to TRBJ2-5, so the J call may be wrong. In germline, CDR1 is DFQATT, CDR2 SNEGSKA (reference sequence). The CDR3 consists of 15 residues. The CDR3 here is CSAEPATGGAQTQYF. The CDR3 bases are TGCAGTGCGGAGCCCGCTACAGGGGGGGCGCAGACCCAGTACTTC.

Ten or more counts support this clonotype. The chain combines TRBV21-1 with TRBJ2-5; the D call of TRBD2 is as the table states it, not checked on the DNA. TRBV21-1 is a pseudogene. The CDR3 loop spans 16 amino acids. CDR3 coding DNA: TGTGCCAGCAGCAAAGGTGTCAGCCTAGCAAGAGAGACCCAGTACTTC. Protein: CASSKGVSLARETQYF.

This clonotype was picked up a small number of times. The chain links TRBV6-2 or TRBV6-3 to TRBJ1-1, with a possible D match to TRBD1 (6 bases). This CDR3 is built from 14 residues. Germline V gene sequence: CDR1 MNHEY, CDR2 SVGEGT. V was cut by 5 bases and J by 3 bases, with 13 bases left in between. The CDR3 sequence is CASSNRGGHTEAFF. The CDR3 nucleotides read TGTGCCAGCAGTAACAGAGGGGGGCACACTGAAGCTTTCTTT.

This clonotype was counted many times. The germline gene is not matched at one end of the junction; a read error may be the cause. This chain connects TRBV4-2 to TRBJ1-5; 10 bases are shared with TRBD1. The CDR3 loop spans 15 amino acids. Germline lookup yields CDR1 LGHNA and CDR2 YNFKEQ. The CDR3 nucleotides are TGCGCCAGCAGCCAGGACAGGGGGAGCAATCAGCCCCAGCATTTT. This codes for CASSQDRGSNQPQHF.

Details on this clonotype: One base away lies a much larger clone, so this may be a sequencing read error. The chain combines TRBV9 with TRBJ2-7, with D unclear. The CDR3 loop spans 15 amino acids. V was cut by 0 bases and J by 7 bases, with 17 bases left in between. Germline assignment: CDR1 SGDLS and CDR2 YYNGEE. Here the CDR3 reads CASSVGATSYNEQYF. The CDR3 nucleotides are TGTGCCAGCAGCGTAGGAGCGACTTCCTACAATGAGCAGTACTTC.

This clonotype has a count of ten or more. The chain is built from TRBV3-1 and TRBJ2-1, with a possible D match to TRBD2 (5 bases). The CDR3 spans 11 residues. Germline CDR1 LGHDT, CDR2 YNNKEL (reference sequence). V was trimmed by 5 bases and J by 9 bases, leaving 8 bases between them. Written as DNA, the CDR3 is TGTGCCAGCAGCACACGGGGTGAGCAGTTCTTC. Translated, it gives CASSTRGEQFF.

At least ten counts were recorded for this clonotype. This chain links TRBV2 with TRBJ2-5; no reliable D call. This CDR3 has 13 residues. V was pared by 2 bases and J by 5 bases, with 9 bases between. Germline CDR1 and CDR2: SNHLY and FYNNEI. CDR3 sequence reads: CASSERRRETQYF. The CDR3 coding sequence is TGTGCCAGCAGTGAACGCCGTCGCGAGACCCAGTACTTC.

Turning to this clonotype: The junction and the germline gene differ at one end; a read error may be behind it. The chain combines TRBV12-3 or TRBV12-4 with TRBJ2-3; 8 positions match TRBD2. This CDR3 spans 15 amino acids. CDR3 in amino acids: CASSLRGGNTDAQYF. DNA for the CDR3: TGTGCCAGCAGTTTACGGGGGGGAAACACAGATGCGCAGTATTTT.